This paragraph reports one T cell receptor beta chain. Antigen unknown. Cells designated naive CD8 were CD45RO-negative and were positively selected for CCR7, with terminally differentiated effector memory CD45RA+ cells excluded. This sample was taken from a study of shared clonotypes between healthy human individuals. Using immunoSEQ multiplex PCR, the repertoire was profiled, and TCRdb retains in-frame clones only, with some absent. The sample has about 2.2 million clones; roughly 91% are singletons. Germline V CDR1 and CDR2: MNHEY, SVGAGI. V was cut by 6 bases and J by 7 bases, with 12 bases left in between. This CDR3 contains 12 residues. Regarding the study as a whole: The four-donor shared clonotypes exceeded non-shared clonotypes in generation probability, with non-shared ones scoring lower. Represented genetic and exposure-history diversity was restricted by having few donors. For naive CD4 cells, around 5.1% of clonotypes were shared across a few donors.

The TCR originated in a man between 18 and 29 years old in good health. Some clones in this sample may be carry-over from other donors' samples. V and J are TRBV6-5 and TRBJ2-5, with D hard to call. Specimen: naive CD8+ T cells from PBMCs. The CDR3 sequence is CASRSPSGTQYF. Written as DNA, the CDR3 is TGTGCCAGCAGGTCACCGAGTGGGACCCAGTACTTC.